A single sample gave rise to the 3 T cell receptor beta chains below, sequenced in a study of control samples from healthy donors and cancer patients. The data were produced by immunoSEQ multiplex PCR, yet TCRdb's version contains in-frame clones alone and is incomplete. The repertoire holds 75,000 to 95,000 clones, with approximately 93% as singletons. The sample comprised blood. The receptors derive from a woman aged 30 to 39 in good health.

The chain recombines TRBV24-1 with TRBJ2-3; 9 bases line up with TRBD2. From germline, CDR1 is KGHDR and CDR2 SFDVKD. V was clipped by 3 bases and J by 3 bases; unmatched bases: 3. CDR3 length: 15 amino acids. CDR3 in amino acids: CATSDGSGGTDTQYF. DNA of the CDR3: TGTGCCACCAGTGATGGCAGCGGGGGGACAGATACGCAGTATTTT.

The chain has TRBV2 and TRBJ1-5, with unresolved D. This CDR3 contains 12 residues. The germline V gene has CDR1 SNHLY and CDR2 FYNNEI. Trimming cost V 6 bases and J 4 bases, with 7 bases left between them. The CDR3, as DNA: TGTGCCAGCAGGGGCTTTAATCAGCCCCAGCATTTT. Amino acids: CASRGFNQPQHF.

The chain links TRBV6-1 to TRBJ2-7, with TRBD1 as a possible D gene (5 bases). CDR1 is MNHNS, CDR2 SASEGT, per germline. The CDR3 length is 15 residues. Trimming cost V 2 bases and J 0 bases, with 11 bases left between them. In DNA form, the CDR3 reads TGTGCCAGCAGTGAACTGACAGACAGCTCCTACGAGCAGTACTTC. Protein sequence: CASSELTDSSYEQYF.